This passage covers 28 T cell receptor beta chains from one sample sequenced in a study of T cell responses to AZD1222 COVID-19 vaccine. Here immunoSEQ multiplex PCR was the method, and the copy in TCRdb shows in-frame clones only, minus some. Among about 69,000 clones, over 80% were seen once, and the ten largest hold more than 20%. The starting material was peripheral blood, obtained 28 days after the second AZD1222 dose. Receptor source: an adult who received the AZD1222 COVID-19 vaccine.

The rearrangement joins TRBV29-1 to TRBJ2-1; 7 positions match TRBD2. J gave up 6 bases and V 3 bases, and 8 bases lay outside the gene matches. Looked up from germline, CDR1 is SQVTM and CDR2 is ANQGSEA. CDR3 length equals 14 residues. Here the CDR3 reads CSVEGSGLANEQFF. Written as DNA, the CDR3 is TGCAGCGTTGAGGGTAGCGGGTTGGCCAATGAGCAGTTCTTC.

J is TRBJ1-1 and V is TRBV7-9; D is undetermined. This CDR3 has 13 residues. In germline, CDR1 is SEHNR, CDR2 FQNEAQ (reference sequence). The ends were cut back, 1 base at V and 3 bases at J, with 6 bases in the middle. CDR3 nucleotide sequence: TGTGCCAGCAGCTTAGGATGGGACACTGAAGCTTTCTTT. It is translated as CASSLGWDTEAFF.

The chain employs TRBV7-3 and TRBJ1-2, with a possible D match to TRBD1 (5 bases). This CDR3 has 15 residues. With 1 base removed from V and 3 bases from J, the gap between germline ends came to 12 bases. Germline V gene data show CDR1 as SGHTA and CDR2 as FQGTGA. The DNA for the CDR3 is TGTGCCAGCAGCTTAAACCAACAGGACCACTATGGCTACACCTTC. Translation: CASSLNQQDHYGYTF.

This clone was picked up one time. V gene TRBV4-1 combines with J gene TRBJ1-6, with 8 bases matching TRBD1. CDR1 is MGHRA, CDR2 YSYEKL, per germline. After removal of 1 base from V and 9 bases from J, the junction contained 5 bases not matched to a gene. The CDR3 length is 15 residues. The CDR3 region is CASSQVAQGGSPLHF. CDR3 DNA sequence: TGCGCCAGCAGCCAAGTAGCACAGGGGGGTTCACCCCTCCACTTT.

The V call is TRBV5-5, the J call TRBJ1-3; D might be TRBD1 (5 bases). V shed 2 bases and J shed 2 bases, with 11 bases lying between them. Germline loops: CDR1 SGHKS, CDR2 YYEKEE (reference sequence). The CDR3 spans 15 residues. The CDR3 spells CASSLSGTPGNTIYF. The CDR3 DNA is TGTGCCAGCAGCTTATCCGGGACTCCTGGAAACACCATATATTTT.

The chain couples TRBV6-5 to TRBJ1-1; TRBD1 agrees at 7 bases. The CDR3 is 15 residues long. Per germline, CDR1 MNHEY and CDR2 SVGAGI. The trim removed 3 bases at V and 3 bases at J, leaving 7 bases unmatched. In DNA form, the CDR3 reads TGTGCCAGCAGTTATACAGGGGCGGGAGACACTGAAGCTTTCTTT. It encodes CASSYTGAGDTEAFF.

The chain combines TRBV7-8 with TRBJ1-5; D unclear. Germline V gene lookup returns CDR1 SGHVS and CDR2 FQNEAQ. V was pared by 0 bases and J by 5 bases, with 8 bases between. CDR3 size: 14 residues. CDR3 nucleotide sequence: TGTGCCAGCAGCTTAGCGCCGGCGGATCAGCCCCAGCATTTT. Its translation: CASSLAPADQPQHF. The full variable domain, completed using reference TRBV7-8 and TRBJ1-5, is GAGVSQSPRYKVAKRGQDVALRCDPISGHVSLFWYQQALGQGPEFLTYFQNEAQLDKSGLPSDRFFAERPEGSVSTLKIQRTQQEDSAVYLCASSLAPADQPQHFGDGTRLSIL.

The chain has TRBV6-1 and TRBJ2-3; D is perhaps TRBD1 or TRBD2 (5 bases each). Germline CDR1 reads MNHNS; CDR2 reads SASEGT. The CDR3 is 15 residues long. The germline V and J ends were trimmed by 3 bases and 3 bases, with 13 bases remaining between them. CDR3 in amino acids: CASSDDGDLTDTQYF. CDR3 DNA: TGTGCCAGCAGTGATGACGGGGACCTTACAGATACGCAGTATTTT.

The chain joins TRBV6-1 to TRBJ1-3, with 11 positions matching TRBD1. V lost 4 bases to trimming and J lost 3 bases; unmatched junction nucleotides: 5. Germline V gene data show CDR1 as MNHNS and CDR2 as SASEGT. The CDR3 runs to 16 residues. Written as DNA, the CDR3 is TGTGCCAGCAGTGTTGGGACAGGGGGTATTGGAAACACCATATATTTT. Translated, it gives CASSVGTGGIGNTIYF.

The chain is built from TRBV3-1 (or the pseudogene TRBV3-2) and TRBJ1-4; D is unresolved. Deletions cut 3 bases from V and 7 bases from J, with 6 bases between. Per the germline V gene, CDR1 is LGHDT and CDR2 is YNNKEL (reference sequence). The CDR3 covers 12 residues. CDR3 sequence reads: CASSQGSEKLFF. The CDR3 region has the DNA TGTGCCAGCAGCCAGGGGAGTGAAAAACTGTTTTTT.

CDR3 protein: CASSPTGSNQPQHF. CDR3 bases: TGTGCCAGCAGTCCGACAGGGAGCAATCAGCCCCAGCATTTT. The V call is TRBV2, the J call TRBJ1-5; TRBD1 agrees at 7 bases. Germline-derived CDR1 and CDR2 are SNHLY and FYNNEI. Trimming cost V 5 bases and J 1 base; bases outside gene matches: 2. The CDR3 consists of 14 residues.

A single count supports this clone. This chain connects TRBV27 to TRBJ2-3, with a tentative D call TRBD1 (6 bases). The CDR3 length is 14 residues. The V and J ends lost 10 bases and 1 base respectively, with 15 bases between them. Germline CDR1 MNHEY, CDR2 SMNVEV (reference sequence). The CDR3 sequence: CATGSGQGTDTQYF. CDR3 sequence (DNA): TGTGCCACCGGGTCGGGACAAGGCACAGATACGCAGTATTTT.

This sequence joins TRBV11-3 and TRBJ1-1, with a tentative D call TRBD1 (5 bases). The CDR3 is 14 amino acids. Looked up from germline, CDR1 is SGHNT and CDR2 is YENEEA. V gave up 5 bases and J gave up 4 bases, with 14 bases separating them. CDR3 protein: CASSINQGATEAFF. The CDR3 nucleotides are TGTGCCAGCAGCATAAATCAGGGCGCCACTGAAGCTTTCTTT.

The chain couples TRBV2 to TRBJ1-1; D remains ambiguous. There are 11 residues in the CDR3. Trimming pared 3 bases from V and 3 bases from J, leaving 2 bases between. CDR1 is SNHLY and CDR2 is FYNNEI in the germline V gene. CDR3: CASSEDTEAFF. CDR3 DNA: TGTGCCAGCAGTGAGGACACTGAAGCTTTCTTT.

This chain's CDR3 is CAVLPGQGNTEAFF. The CDR3 DNA follows: TGTGCCGTTCTACCGGGACAGGGGAACACTGAAGCTTTCTTT. The chain employs TRBV10-3 and TRBJ1-1; 9 bases line up with TRBD1. This CDR3 has 14 residues. V lost 11 bases and J lost 1; bases outside the gene matches: 8. Germline V gene lookup returns CDR1 ENHRY and CDR2 SYGVKD.

The V and J genes are TRBV4-1 and TRBJ1-5; unclear D gene. Trimming pared 6 bases from V and 0 bases from J, leaving 9 bases between. Germline CDR1 is MGHRA and CDR2 is YSYEKL. This CDR3 has 14 amino acids. For the CDR3, the DNA is TGCGCCAGCAGTCAGACACTTAGCAATCAGCCCCAGCATTTT. Translation: CASSQTLSNQPQHF.

This clone was seen only once. V is TRBV24-1 and J is TRBJ1-5; D unclear. Between the trimmed V and J ends, which lost 3 bases and 4 bases, there was a span of 3 bases. Germline V gene lookup returns CDR1 KGHDR and CDR2 SFDVKD. The CDR3 spans 12 residues. The CDR3 nucleotides read TGTGCCACCAGTGATCAAAATCAGCCCCAGCATTTT. This codes for CATSDQNQPQHF.

The gene calls are TRBV5-1 and TRBJ2-3; 7 bases match TRBD2. This CDR3 is 15 amino acids long. Trimming took 1 base from V and 3 from J; bases not matched to a gene: 5. Germline V CDR1 and CDR2: SGHRS, YFSETQ. CDR3 DNA: TGCGCCAGCAGCTTGTATGGACTAGGAACAGATACGCAGTATTTT. This translates into CASSLYGLGTDTQYF.

This chain uses TRBV24-1 with TRBJ2-2, with D unclear. V was trimmed by 1 base and J by 7 bases, leaving 3 bases between them. This CDR3 region has 12 residues. The germline V gene encodes CDR1 KGHDR and CDR2 SFDVKD. CDR3 coding DNA: TGTGCCACCAGTGATTTAGGCGGGGAGCTGTTTTTT. Amino acid sequence: CATSDLGGELFF.

The V gene is TRBV10-2, the J gene TRBJ1-1; 9 bases align to TRBD1. V lost 8 bases to trimming and J lost 1 base; unmatched junction nucleotides: 8. Germline V lookup: CDR1 WSHSY, CDR2 SAAADI. The CDR3 is made up of 15 amino acids. CDR3 nucleotide sequence: TGCGCCAGCCAATTAACAGGGGGCTCGAACACTGAAGCTTTCTTT. Encoded protein: CASQLTGGSNTEAFF.

This clone was observed once. The chain couples TRBV27 to TRBJ2-3; tentatively, D is TRBD2 (5 bases). CDR3 length equals 14 residues. V lost 6 bases to trimming and J lost 2 bases, with 12 bases between them. The V gene's germline CDR1 is MNHEY and CDR2 SMNVEV (reference sequence). Here the CDR3 DNA reads TGTGCCAGCAGGGCCACGGGGTCCACAGATACGCAGTATTTT. Residues: CASRATGSTDTQYF.

This chain uses TRBV29-1 with TRBJ1-1, with TRBD1 as a possible D gene (5 bases). The germline V gene encodes CDR1 SQVTM and CDR2 ANQGSEA. The CDR3 has 14 amino acids. The V end lost 2 bases, the J end lost 4 bases, and 14 bases lay between the germline ends. Written as DNA, the CDR3 is TGCAGCGTTGAATCCCAGGCAGGGATCACTGAAGCTTTCTTT. Its translation is CSVESQAGITEAFF.

V gene TRBV6-5 combines with J gene TRBJ1-1; a possible D gene is TRBD1 (6 bases). CDR1 and CDR2 from the germline V gene are MNHEY and SVGAGI. Trimming stripped 6 bases from V and 7 bases from J, with 9 bases between. This CDR3 has 11 residues. The CDR3: CASRGTFEAFF. As DNA, the CDR3 is TGTGCCAGCAGAGGGACATTTGAAGCTTTCTTT.

This chain uses TRBV3-1 (or the pseudogene TRBV3-2) with TRBJ2-1, with 10 positions matching TRBD2. CDR3 length: 15 residues. The V and J ends lost 0 bases and 4 bases, in that order; junction bases with no gene match: 0. Germline loops: CDR1 LGHDT, CDR2 YNNKEL (reference sequence). CDR3 sequence (DNA): TGTGCCAGCAGCCAAGAACTAGCGGGGTACAATGAGCAGTTCTTC. It codes for CASSQELAGYNEQFF.

V usage is TRBV7-8 and J usage is TRBJ2-1; no clear D. Deletions cut 1 base from V and 0 bases from J, with 4 bases between. From germline, CDR1 is SGHVS and CDR2 FQNEAQ. The CDR3 consists of 14 residues. CDR3 DNA sequence: TGTGCCAGCAGCTTAGGGGCCTCCTACAATGAGCAGTTCTTC. It encodes CASSLGASYNEQFF.

The chain is built from TRBV10-3 and TRBJ2-1; 13 nucleotides agree with TRBD2. The CDR3 length is 14 residues. V lost 7 bases and J lost 8; bases outside the gene matches: 5. CDR1 is ENHRY, CDR2 SYGVKD, per germline. This CDR3 is CAIKGLAGWDEQFF. The CDR3 DNA reads as TGTGCCATCAAGGGACTAGCGGGGTGGGATGAGCAGTTCTTC.

The chain couples TRBV7-3 to TRBJ2-3, with D unclear. Trimming shortened V by 2 bases and J by 0 bases, and 9 bases separated the two germline ends. The CDR3 has 15 residues. Germline CDR1 reads SGHTA; CDR2 reads FQGTGA. The CDR3 coding sequence is TGTGCCAGCAGCTTAGGCGGTGCTAGCACAGATACGCAGTATTTT. Amino acids: CASSLGGASTDTQYF.

V is TRBV6-2 or TRBV6-3 and J is TRBJ2-1; D may be TRBD1 or TRBD2 (6 bases each). V was trimmed by 0 bases and J by 6 bases, leaving 27 bases between them. The CDR3 is made up of 20 amino acids. Germline V gene data show CDR1 as MNHEY and CDR2 as SVGEGT. The CDR3 DNA follows: TGTGCCAGCAGTTACTCCGTGGGACCGGGGGCCCTATTAGGGGTCAATGAGCAGTTCTTC. Translating gives CASSYSVGPGALLGVNEQFF.